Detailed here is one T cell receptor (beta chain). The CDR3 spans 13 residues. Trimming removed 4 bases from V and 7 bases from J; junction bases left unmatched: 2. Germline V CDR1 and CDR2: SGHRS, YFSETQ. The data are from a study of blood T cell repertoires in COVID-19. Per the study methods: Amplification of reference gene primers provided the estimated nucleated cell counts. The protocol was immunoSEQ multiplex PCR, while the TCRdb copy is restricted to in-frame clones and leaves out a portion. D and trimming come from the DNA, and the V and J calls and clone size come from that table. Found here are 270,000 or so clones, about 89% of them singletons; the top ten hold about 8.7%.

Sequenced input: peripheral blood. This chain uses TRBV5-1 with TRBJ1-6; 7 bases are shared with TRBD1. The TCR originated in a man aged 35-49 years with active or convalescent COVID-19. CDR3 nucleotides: TGCGCCAGCAGCGGGACAGCCAATTCACCCCTCCACTTT. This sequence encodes CASSGTANSPLHF.